The next 11 T cell receptor beta chains were all read from a single sample in a study of cytomegalovirus exposure and HLA in healthy donors. Primers for the PCR totalled 60 Vbeta and 13 Jbeta. Clones were read by immunoSEQ multiplex PCR, and TCRdb kept only the in-frame ones, dropping some. The sample includes 90,000 to 150,000 clones, roughly 69% of them seen just once. Sequencing input: PBMCs. These receptors came from a human donor in good health.

The J gene is TRBJ1-5, the V gene TRBV28, with 9 positions matching TRBD1. Germline CDR1 is MDHEN and CDR2 is SYDVKM. CDR3 size: 15 residues. With 4 bases clipped from V and 6 bases from J, the junction kept 7 bases outside the gene matches. CDR3 residues: CASSSQQGAGQPQHF. The CDR3 region has the DNA TGTGCCAGCAGTTCTCAACAGGGGGCGGGTCAGCCCCAGCATTTT.

The V gene is TRBV29-1, the J gene TRBJ2-7; a weak D match, TRBD2 (5 bases). The germline gives CDR1 SQVTM, CDR2 ANQGSEA. The CDR3 has 15 residues. Trimming shortened V by 4 bases and J by 0 bases, and 16 bases separated the two germline ends. The CDR3 nucleotides read TGCAGCGTTGGAGGGTGGGGTATTAGCTCCTACGAGCAGTACTTC. It translates to CSVGGWGISSYEQYF.

The chain links TRBV18 to TRBJ2-7; 12 nucleotides match TRBD2. Looked up from germline, CDR1 is KGHSH and CDR2 is LQKENI. The V gene end was trimmed by 2 bases and the J gene end by 2 bases; junction bases not matched to a gene: 4. CDR3 size: 16 residues. This CDR3 reads CASSPGLAGRTYEQYF. CDR3 coding DNA: TGTGCCAGCTCACCAGGACTAGCGGGACGCACCTACGAGCAGTACTTC. Together with reference TRBV18 and TRBJ2-7, the CDR3 gives the full variable domain: NAGVMQNPRHLVRRRGQEARLRCSPMKGHSHVYWYRQLPEEGLKFMVYLQKENIIDESGMPKERFSAEFPKEGPSILRIQQVVRGDSAAYFCASSPGLAGRTYEQYFGPGTRLTVT.

The J gene is TRBJ1-4, the V gene TRBV19; tentative D call: TRBD1 (5 bases). V was pared by 5 bases and J by 7 bases, with 14 bases between. The germline V gene has CDR1 LNHDA and CDR2 SQIVND (reference sequence). The CDR3 is 14 amino acids. This CDR3 is CASSGAGLTEKLFF. The CDR3 DNA sequence: TGTGCCAGTAGTGGGGCGGGACTCACTGAAAAACTGTTTTTT.

Only one count was recorded for this clone. The chain couples TRBV5-1 to TRBJ1-1; 7 bases align to TRBD1. The V segment lost 0 bases and the J segment 11 bases; nucleotides outside the gene matches: 7. This CDR3 comprises 13 residues. Germline-derived CDR1 and CDR2 are SGHRS and YFSETQ. The DNA for the CDR3 is TGCGCCAGCAGCTTGGGGGACAGCCCGTCGGCTTTCTTT. It translates to CASSLGDSPSAFF.

The chain has TRBV2 and TRBJ2-7; D remains unclear. V dropped 3 bases and J dropped 0 bases, with 9 bases sitting between them. This CDR3 region has 14 residues. From germline, CDR1 is SNHLY and CDR2 FYNNEI. The CDR3 nucleotides are TGTGCCAGCAGTGAGGTACGGAGCTCCTACGAGCAGTACTTC. Translation: CASSEVRSSYEQYF. Full variable domain (rest looked up from reference TRBV2 and TRBJ2-7): EPEVTQTPSHQVTQMGQEVILRCVPISNHLYFYWYRQILGQKVEFLVSFYNNEISEKSEIFDDQFSVERPDGSNFTLKIRSTKLEDSAMYFCASSEVRSSYEQYFGPGTRLTVT.

This clone was observed at least ten times. CDR3 bases: TGTGCCAGCAGGATAGGGACTCTCCCAGCCTACGAGCAGTACTTC. Its translation: CASRIGTLPAYEQYF. The chain is built from TRBV2 and TRBJ2-7; D is perhaps TRBD2 (6 bases). With 6 bases removed from V and 2 bases from J, the gap between germline ends came to 17 bases. CDR3 length: 15 residues. From germline, CDR1 is SNHLY and CDR2 FYNNEI. Based on the CDR3 plus reference TRBV2 and TRBJ2-7, the full variable domain is EPEVTQTPSHQVTQMGQEVILRCVPISNHLYFYWYRQILGQKVEFLVSFYNNEISEKSEIFDDQFSVERPDGSNFTLKIRSTKLEDSAMYFCASRIGTLPAYEQYFGPGTRLTVT.

The J gene is TRBJ2-1, the V gene TRBV27, with 11 nucleotides matching TRBD1. Per the germline V gene, CDR1 is MNHEY and CDR2 is SMNVEV (reference sequence). The trim removed 6 bases at V and 2 bases at J, leaving 15 bases unmatched. CDR3 length equals 19 residues. DNA for the CDR3: TGTGCCAGCAGCCCCCAAGGACAGGGGGCCTCGCCGCCCTACAATGAGCAGTTCTTC. Amino acids: CASSPQGQGASPPYNEQFF.

The chain is built from TRBV28 and TRBJ2-6; D gene unclear. Trimming shortened V by 7 bases and J by 0 bases, and 13 bases separated the two germline ends. The CDR3 covers 16 residues. CDR1 and CDR2 (germline): MDHEN, SYDVKM. CDR3 DNA sequence: TGTGCCAGCAAGGTAACAGCCAGCTCTGGGGCCAACGTCCTGACTTTC. Its protein product is CASKVTASSGANVLTF.

Concerning this clone: Its ends do not fully match the called genes, so a read error is possible. This chain joins TRBV7-7 and TRBJ2-5; D is unresolved. The CDR3 loop spans 13 amino acids. Germline CDR1 is SSHAT and CDR2 is FNYEAQ (reference sequence). CDR3 sequence (DNA): TGTGCTAGCAGTTCAGGAATACTAGAGACCCAGTACTTC. It codes for CASSSGILETQYF.

This chain uses TRBV6-1 with TRBJ2-1, with 7 bases lining up with TRBD2. The V segment lost 8 bases and the J segment 0 bases; nucleotides outside the gene matches: 7. The CDR3 covers 15 residues. Germline CDR1 reads MNHNS; CDR2 reads SASEGT. This chain's CDR3 is CASVFRGSSYNEQFF. The CDR3 DNA reads TGTGCCAGCGTATTCCGCGGGAGCTCCTACAATGAGCAGTTCTTC.